The 25 T cell receptor beta chains reported below all come from one sample, sequenced in a study of blood T cell repertoires in COVID-19 (dated by TCRdb to the early 2020s). The receptor library was made with the immunoSEQ multiplex PCR assay. Entries here come from immuneACCESS through TCRdb and include only in-frame sequences with V and J called. Some clones fail to appear in such tables; in the studies checked, an unresolved V gene covers under half of the shortfall, and the cause of the remainder is unknown. For this sample there are 86,000 or so clones; roughly three quarters appear just once. The biggest ten clones account for approximately 11% of the sample. Sequencing input: peripheral blood. These receptors were obtained from a man between 65 and 80 years old with acute or convalescent COVID-19.

This chain connects TRBV4-1 to TRBJ2-2; weak D call: TRBD1 (5 bases). This CDR3 has 15 residues. The V gene lost 1 base and the J gene lost 6 bases, with 12 bases spanning the gap. Looked up from germline, CDR1 is MGHRA and CDR2 is YSYEKL. CDR3: CASSQAYDRSGELFF. In DNA, the CDR3 is TGCGCCAGCAGCCAAGCCTATGACAGATCCGGGGAGCTGTTTTTT.

This sequence joins TRBV10-3 and TRBJ2-5; TRBD1 aligns across 9 bases. The length of the CDR3 is 17 residues. J was trimmed by 1 base and V by 2 bases; bases with no gene match: 8. In germline, CDR1 is ENHRY, CDR2 SYGVKD. This chain's CDR3 is CAISEPDRGSFQETQYF. CDR3 DNA: TGTGCCATCAGTGAGCCGGACAGGGGATCGTTCCAAGAGACCCAGTACTTC.

The DNA of the CDR3 is TGTGCCAGTAGTACCCCGACTGGCGGGGGAATCAATGAGCAGTTCTTC. Protein: CASSTPTGGGINEQFF. V gene TRBV19 combines with J gene TRBJ2-1; 7 bases map to TRBD2. Germline CDR1 is LNHDA and CDR2 is SQIVND (reference sequence). The CDR3 sequence is 16 residues long. V dropped 4 bases and J dropped 6; count of bases not matched to a gene: 12. Full variable domain (missing parts from reference TRBV19 and TRBJ2-1): DGGITQSPKYLFRKEGQNVTLSCEQNLNHDAMYWYRQDPGQGLRLIYYSQIVNDFQKGDIAEGYSVSREKKESFPLTVTSAQKNPTAFYLCASSTPTGGGINEQFFGPGTRLTVL.

The J gene is TRBJ2-2, the V gene TRBV27; 9 positions match TRBD1. V shed 7 bases, J shed 4 bases, and the junction held 7 bases outside the gene matches. The V gene's germline CDR1 is MNHEY and CDR2 SMNVEV (reference sequence). This CDR3 is 15 amino acids long. In nucleotides, the CDR3 is TGTGCCAGCAAAACAGGGGGCGCGGGCACCGGGGAGCTGTTTTTT. It is translated as CASKTGGAGTGELFF.

V is TRBV7-6 and J is TRBJ1-2; D is unresolved. The germline V gene has CDR1 SGHVS and CDR2 FNYEAQ. This CDR3 region has 16 residues. Trimming took 1 base from V and 2 from J, leaving 14 bases between them. The CDR3 DNA follows: TGTGCCAGCAGCTTAGGCCCTCCAGCGGAAAACTATGGCTACACCTTC. Translating gives CASSLGPPAENYGYTF. Full variable domain (outside the CDR3, taken from reference TRBV7-6 and TRBJ1-2): GAGVSQSPRYKVTKRGQDVALRCDPISGHVSLYWYRQALGQGPEFLTYFNYEAQQDKSGLPNDRFSAERPEGSISTLTIQRTEQRDSAMYRCASSLGPPAENYGYTFGSGTRLTVV.

This clone was recorded only once. The chain carries TRBV6-4 and TRBJ2-2; TRBD2 matches 8 bases. Trimming took 2 bases from V and 7 from J; bases not matched to a gene: 6. Germline V gene sequence: CDR1 MRHNA, CDR2 SNTAGT. The CDR3 sequence is 15 residues long. CDR3 residues: CASSDHGGANGELFF. The CDR3 DNA follows: TGTGCCAGCAGTGACCACGGGGGGGCCAACGGGGAGCTGTTTTTT.

The genes are TRBV10-3 and TRBJ1-4; D not resolved. V lost 6 bases to trimming and J lost 6 bases, with 11 bases between them. The CDR3 runs to 13 residues. CDR1 is ENHRY, CDR2 SYGVKD, per germline. CDR3 nucleotide sequence: TGTGCCATCAGGCGGGATCATGATGAAAAACTGTTTTTT. It translates to CAIRRDHDEKLFF.

This chain joins TRBV7-3 and TRBJ2-1; a weak D match, TRBD2 (7 bases). Germline V gene lookup returns CDR1 SGHTA and CDR2 FQGTGA. The ends were cut back, 1 base at V and 6 bases at J, with 16 bases in the middle. The CDR3 is 16 residues long. The CDR3 region has the DNA TGTGCCAGCAGCTTAAGAGGGGGGGACTCTCTCAATGAGCAGTTCTTC. This codes for CASSLRGGDSLNEQFF. Combining the CDR3 with reference TRBV7-3 and TRBJ2-1 gives the whole variable domain GAGVSQTPSNKVTEKGKYVELRCDPISGHTALYWYRQSLGQGPEFLIYFQGTGAADDSGLPNDRFFAVRPEGSVSTLKIQRTERGDSAVYLCASSLRGGDSLNEQFFGPGTRLTVL.

The J gene is TRBJ1-2, the V gene TRBV9; no clear D. V lost 4 bases to trimming and J lost 8 bases, with 15 bases between them. The CDR3 contains 13 residues. Germline V CDR1 and CDR2: SGDLS, YYNGEE. CDR3 sequence (DNA): TGTGCCAGCAGCCTGCGGGTCCGCGGAGGCTACACCTTC. Amino acids: CASSLRVRGGYTF. The full variable domain, its missing parts supplied by reference TRBV9 and TRBJ1-2, is DSGVTQTPKHLITATGQRVTLRCSPRSGDLSVYWYQQSLDQGLQFLIQYYNGEERAKGNILERFSAQQFPDLHSELNLSSLELGDSALYFCASSLRVRGGYTFGSGTRLTVV.

This clone is a singleton in its sample. This sequence joins TRBV28 and TRBJ1-1; 7 bases map to TRBD1. This CDR3 region has 13 residues. CDR1 and CDR2 from the germline V gene are MDHEN and SYDVKM. The V and J ends lost 3 bases and 7 bases, in that order; junction bases with no gene match: 5. The CDR3 DNA sequence: TGTGCCAGCAGTTTGACCGGGACAGATGAAGCTTTCTTT. Its translation is CASSLTGTDEAFF.

This chain links TRBV2 with TRBJ2-3, with a tentative D call TRBD1 (8 bases). This CDR3 has 16 amino acids. Germline CDR1 and CDR2: SNHLY and FYNNEI. Trimming stripped 6 bases from V and 1 base from J, with 17 bases between. CDR3 coding DNA: TGTGCCAGCAGCCCACAGGGGGGGCGTGGCACAGATACGCAGTATTTT. This codes for CASSPQGGRGTDTQYF.

This sequence joins TRBV2 and TRBJ2-1, with TRBD2 matching over 11 bases. The junction had 16 bases not matched to a gene; V was cut back by 6 bases and J by 0 bases. Germline values: CDR1 SNHLY, CDR2 FYNNEI. This CDR3 contains 20 residues. In DNA form, the CDR3 reads TGTGCCAGCAGGAGACACCGACTAGCGGGGACCCTGAGCTCCTACAATGAGCAGTTCTTC. Translating gives CASRRHRLAGTLSSYNEQFF.

The V call is TRBV4-1, the J call TRBJ1-4; 8 bases line up with TRBD1. The J segment lost 7 bases and the V segment lost 5 bases, leaving 3 bases of the junction unmatched. The CDR3 runs 13 residues. Germline CDR1 MGHRA, CDR2 YSYEKL. Here the CDR3 reads CASSWTGTEKLFF. The CDR3 DNA is TGCGCCAGCAGCTGGACAGGGACTGAAAAACTGTTTTTT.

The chain recombines TRBV28 with TRBJ2-1; TRBD1 aligns across 9 bases. The germline V gene has CDR1 MDHEN and CDR2 SYDVKM. The length of the CDR3 is 14 residues. J was trimmed by 7 bases and V by 5 bases; bases with no gene match: 6. The CDR3 DNA reads TGTGCCAGCAGTGGAACAGGGGGCCGGAATGAGCAGTTCTTC. Amino acids: CASSGTGGRNEQFF.

V usage is TRBV7-2 and J usage is TRBJ2-5, with 11 bases fitting TRBD2. This CDR3 comprises 15 residues. The germline V gene encodes CDR1 SGHTA and CDR2 FQGNSA. J was trimmed by 5 bases and V by 3 bases; bases with no gene match: 5. The CDR3 bases are TGTGCCAGCAGCTTTCTAGCGGGGGGCCGGGAGACCCAGTACTTC. This encodes CASSFLAGGRETQYF.

The V call is TRBV19, the J call TRBJ1-4; no reliable D call. V lost 7 bases, J lost 5 bases, and 17 bases lay in between. Germline assignment: CDR1 LNHDA and CDR2 SQIVND (reference sequence). The CDR3 has 15 amino acids. The CDR3 DNA follows: TGTGCCAGTACAAACCCCGGGGAGGAGAATGAAAAACTGTTTTTT. Protein sequence: CASTNPGEENEKLFF.

The V gene is TRBV19, the J gene TRBJ2-2; 8 positions match TRBD2. J lost 2 bases, V lost 6 bases, and 2 bases had no gene match. Germline-derived CDR1 and CDR2 are LNHDA and SQIVND (reference sequence). This CDR3 comprises 14 residues. The CDR3 coding sequence is TGTGCCAGTAGGAGCGGGGGTAACACCGGGGAGCTGTTTTTT. Encoded protein: CASRSGGNTGELFF.

The CDR3 region is CASSLLAGGPSVEQFF. CDR3 coding DNA: TGTGCCAGTAGTTTACTAGCGGGGGGGCCCTCGGTTGAGCAGTTCTTC. This sequence joins TRBV19 and TRBJ2-1; 13 bases line up with TRBD2. The J segment lost 9 bases and the V segment lost 5 bases, leaving 10 bases of the junction unmatched. The length of the CDR3 is 16 residues. Per germline, CDR1 LNHDA and CDR2 SQIVND (reference sequence). The full variable domain, in which reference TRBV19 and TRBJ2-1 provide the parts outside the CDR3, is DGGITQSPKYLFRKEGQNVTLSCEQNLNHDAMYWYRQDPGQGLRLIYYSQIVNDFQKGDIAEGYSVSREKKESFPLTVTSAQKNPTAFYLCASSLLAGGPSVEQFFGPGTRLTVL.

This clone appeared a single time. The V gene is TRBV7-9, the J gene TRBJ2-5; TRBD2 aligns across 7 bases. The CDR3 extends over 15 amino acids. Unmatched junction bases numbered 7, after V lost 5 bases and J lost 1 base. Germline V CDR1 and CDR2: SEHNR, FQNEAQ (reference sequence). The CDR3 DNA reads TGTGCCAGCAGCCGCGGGGGAAATCCCCAAGAGACCCAGTACTTC. Amino acid sequence: CASSRGGNPQETQYF. Combining the CDR3 with reference TRBV7-9 and TRBJ2-5 gives the whole variable domain DTGVSQNPRHKITKRGQNVTFRCDPISEHNRLYWYRQTLGQGPEFLTYFQNEAQLEKSRLLSDRFSAERPKGSFSTLEIQRTEQGDSAMYLCASSRGGNPQETQYFGPGTRLLVL.

This clone was recorded only once. The chain has TRBV12-3 or TRBV12-4 and TRBJ2-1, with D maybe TRBD1 (6 bases). The V end was cut by 7 bases, the J end by 7 bases, with 14 bases between. This CDR3 spans 13 amino acids. The CDR3 region is CASTMDSRNEQFF. The CDR3 DNA follows: TGTGCCAGCACCATGGACAGCCGAAATGAGCAGTTCTTC.

The chain joins TRBV19 to TRBJ2-2, with 10 bases lining up with TRBD2. The V segment lost 6 bases and the J segment 2 bases; nucleotides outside the gene matches: 6. The germline V gene encodes CDR1 LNHDA and CDR2 SQIVND (reference sequence). The CDR3 spans 16 residues. The CDR3: CASRRIAGGNTGELFF. CDR3 in DNA: TGTGCCAGTAGGAGAATAGCGGGGGGTAACACCGGGGAGCTGTTTTTT.

The chain couples TRBV19 to TRBJ2-2; tentative D call: TRBD1 (5 bases). The CDR3 spans 14 residues. V was pared by 2 bases and J by 4 bases, with 8 bases between. Per germline, CDR1 LNHDA and CDR2 SQIVND (reference sequence). The CDR3 nucleotides are TGTGCCAGTAGTATACAGGGTCCCACCGGGGAGCTGTTTTTT. It is translated as CASSIQGPTGELFF.

CDR3 residues: CASSDLQGGVQYF. For the CDR3, the DNA is TGTGCCAGCAGTGACTTACAGGGGGGAGTTCAGTACTTC. The chain is built from TRBV6-4 and TRBJ2-4; 8 bases align to TRBD1. Trimming took 1 base from V and 11 from J; bases not matched to a gene: 4. CDR3 length: 13 residues. Germline loops: CDR1 MRHNA, CDR2 SNTAGT.

This clone was recorded only once. CDR3 nucleotide sequence: TGTGCCAGCAGCCTAAACAGGGGGTTCTACGAGCAGTACGTC. Amino acids: CASSLNRGFYEQYV. The chain employs TRBV5-6 and TRBJ2-7; 8 bases are shared with TRBD1. This CDR3 is built from 14 residues. Looked up from germline, CDR1 is SGHDT and CDR2 is YYEEEE. The V and J ends lost 4 bases and 3 bases, in that order; junction bases with no gene match: 6.

This clone occurred once. The gene calls are TRBV7-8 and TRBJ2-2, with 7 bases matching TRBD2. Germline CDR1 is SGHVS and CDR2 is FQNEAQ. The CDR3 extends over 13 amino acids. V trimming: 5 bases; J trimming: 6 bases; junction bases outside the gene matches: 3. The chain's CDR3 is CASSLGLPGELFF. The DNA for the CDR3 is TGTGCCAGCAGCCTGGGACTACCCGGGGAGCTGTTTTTT.